The clone carrying this T cell receptor (beta chain) was observed a handful of times. V gave up 0 bases and J gave up 5 bases, with 17 bases separating them. The CDR3 consists of 16 residues. Germline loops: CDR1 DFQATT, CDR2 SNEGSKA (reference sequence). The second PCR ran about 6 to 12 cycles with a sample-barcoded 5' primer and J-beta primers. TCRdb fed the 5' RACE reads into MiXCR, producing one record per CDR3 protein. The repertoire holds about 570,000 distinct CDR3 sequences, with about 27% as singletons. The source of the sample is a study of blood T cells in healthy people across ages. The same data also contributed to another study, on T cells of mothers and their children. That paper adds: Reads obtained per mother exceeded 9.5 million TCR beta CDR3 reads, with roughly 3 million obtained per child. Related and unrelated pairs show TCR recombination output that thymic selection shapes similarly.

What was sequenced was blood. The TCR was taken from a boy aged 2-9 years in good health. The genes are TRBV20-1 and TRBJ2-1; D is unclear. CDR3 bases: TGCAGTGCTAGAGATCTGTTCCGGGCCCAAAACAATGAGCAGTTCTTC. Amino acids: CSARDLFRAQNNEQFF.